These T cell receptor beta chains were read from a single sample in a study of cytomegalovirus exposure and HLA in healthy donors. Assay: immunoSEQ multiplex PCR; the TCRdb copy retains only in-frame clones and omits some. In all, the sample yields some 72,000 clones. Sequencing input: PBMCs. The receptors here all came from a boy younger than 18 in good health and CMV-seronegative. CDR3s include the opening cysteine and the closing phenylalanine or tryptophan. A D gene is named only where the DNA matches it firmly.

d_gene	j_gene	v_gene	CDR3aa	CDR3nt
-	TRBJ1-2	TRBV9	CASSVARGNYGYTF	TGTGCCAGCAGCGTAGCGAGAGGGAACTATGGCTACACCTTC
-	TRBJ2-7	TRBV7-9	CASSPDTDSYEQYF	TGTGCCAGCAGCCCGGATACAGATAGCTACGAGCAGTACTTC
TRBD1	TRBJ2-7	TRBV2	CASSEALLLPGQKIYEQYF	TGTGCCAGCAGTGAAGCGCTTCTTCTTCCGGGACAGAAGATTTACGAGCAGTACTTC
-	TRBJ2-7	TRBV5-4	CASSLIGSEQYF	TGTGCCAGCAGCTTAATCGGGAGTGAGCAGTACTTC
-	TRBJ2-3	TRBV5-1	CASSSSSFATDTQYF	TGCGCCAGCAGCTCTTCTAGTTTTGCCACAGATACGCAGTATTTT
TRBD2	TRBJ2-1	TRBV10-3	CAISGASGGYNEQFF	TGTGCCATCAGTGGAGCTAGCGGGGGATACAATGAGCAGTTCTTC
TRBD1	TRBJ2-7	TRBV7-8	CASSAGTASYEQYF	TGTGCCAGCAGCGCCGGGACAGCATCCTACGAGCAGTACTTC
-	TRBJ1-5	TRBV5-6	CASSRGSSNQPQHF	TGTGCCAGCAGCAGAGGATCTAGCAATCAGCCCCAGCATTTT
-	TRBJ1-2	TRBV4-1	CASSRSRSGDYGYTF	TGCGCCAGCAGCCGCTCTCGATCCGGGGACTATGGCTACACCTTC
TRBD2	TRBJ2-1	TRBV9	CASSVVTSADEQFF	TGTGCCAGCAGCGTAGTAACTAGCGCGGATGAGCAGTTCTTC
TRBD1	TRBJ1-6	TRBV9	CASSPAGQGNSPLHF	TGTGCCAGCAGCCCAGCGGGACAGGGTAATTCACCCCTCCACTTT
TRBD2	TRBJ2-7	TRBV14	CASSPGGKRDYEQYF	TGTGCCAGCAGCCCGGGGGGGAAAAGGGACTACGAGCAGTACTTC
TRBD1	TRBJ1-1	TRBV5-1	CASSSTGMDYTEDFF	TGCGCCAGCAGCTCGACAGGGATGGATTACACTGAAGATTTCTTT
TRBD2	TRBJ2-1	TRBV18	CASSPLSGGVNNEQFF	TGTGCCAGCTCACCCCTTAGCGGGGGAGTAAACAATGAGCAGTTCTTC
-	TRBJ2-3	TRBV7-9	CASSLASSTDTQYF	TGTGCCAGCAGCTTAGCCTCTAGCACAGATACGCAGTATTTT
TRBD2	TRBJ2-7	TRBV29-1	CSVGFSGGSYEQYF	TGCAGCGTTGGATTTAGCGGGGGATCTTACGAGCAGTACTTC
-	TRBJ2-3	TRBV5-4	CASSLEGERGPDTQYF	TGTGCCAGCAGCTTGGAGGGTGAAAGGGGTCCAGATACGCAGTATTTT
-	TRBJ1-2	TRBV27	CASSFSSVEGYTF	TGTGCCAGCAGTTTCTCGAGTGTGGAGGGCTACACCTTC
-	TRBJ2-1	TRBV6-5	CASSLTGGSEQFF	TGTGCCAGCTCCCTGACGGGGGGCAGTGAGCAGTTCTTC
-	TRBJ1-5	TRBV19	CASSPSVGTRRFYSNQPQHF	TGTGCCAGTAGTCCTTCGGTCGGGACAAGAAGATTCTATAGCAATCAGCCCCAGCATTTT
TRBD2	TRBJ2-5	TRBV5-4	CASSSTVRLAGVGETQYF	TGTGCCAGCAGCTCCACAGTTAGACTAGCGGGAGTTGGGGAGACCCAGTACTTC
-	TRBJ2-5	TRBV18	CASSPVVRGETQYF	TGTGCCAGCTCACCGGTAGTAAGAGGAGAGACCCAGTACTTC
TRBD1	TRBJ2-3	TRBV29-1	CSARQGATDTQYF	TGCAGCGCTAGACAGGGGGCCACAGATACGCAGTATTTT
-	TRBJ2-5	TRBV30	CAWSVVEAQYF	TGTGCCTGGAGTGTAGTAGAGGCCCAGTACTTC
-	TRBJ1-2	TRBV7-2	CASSLDRGANYGYTF	TGTGCCAGCAGCTTAGACCGGGGGGCTAACTATGGCTACACCTTC
-	TRBJ1-1	TRBV7-2	CASSSMGASTEAFF	TGTGCCAGCAGCTCGATGGGGGCCAGCACTGAAGCTTTCTTT
-	TRBJ2-5	TRBV15	CATSSRGGGETQYF	TGTGCCACCAGCAGTCGGGGAGGGGGGGAGACCCAGTACTTC
TRBD1	TRBJ1-2	TRBV30	CAWSVGDRQGYGHTF	TGTGCCTGGAGTGTAGGGGACAGACAAGGGTATGGCCACACCTTC
TRBD1	TRBJ1-1	TRBV30	CAWSIRQGARVTEAFF	TGTGCCTGGAGTATTCGACAGGGGGCGAGGGTAACTGAAGCTTTCTTT
-	TRBJ2-7	TRBV5-1	CASSLAVRNYEQYF	TGCGCCAGCAGCTTGGCGGTCAGGAACTACGAGCAGTACTTC
-	TRBJ1-1	TRBV6-6	CASGDSAAEAFF	TGTGCCAGCGGGGACTCGGCGGCTGAAGCTTTCTTT
-	TRBJ2-7	TRBV7-9	CASTSGNEQYF	TGTGCCAGCACCTCAGGGAATGAGCAGTACTTC
TRBD2	TRBJ2-7	TRBV4-1	CASSQLPGLADHYEQYF	TGCGCCAGCAGCCAACTCCCGGGACTAGCGGATCACTACGAGCAGTACTTC
TRBD2	TRBJ2-7	TRBV4-1	CASSQDVTSGVYEQYF	TGCGCCAGCAGCCAAGATGTCACTAGCGGGGTATACGAGCAGTACTTC
-	TRBJ1-6	TRBV19	CAREPQGPDSPLHF	TGTGCCAGGGAACCCCAGGGGCCGGATTCACCCCTCCACTTT
TRBD1	TRBJ1-1	TRBV6-1	CASSWTGGANTEAFF	TGTGCCAGCAGTTGGACAGGGGGCGCGAACACTGAAGCTTTCTTT
-	TRBJ2-7	TRBV27	CASSFFHPSHLYEQYF	TGTGCCAGCAGTTTCTTTCACCCTAGCCATCTCTACGAGCAGTACTTC
TRBD1	TRBJ1-1	TRBV2	CASMGQPGTEAFF	TGTGCCAGCATGGGACAGCCTGGCACTGAAGCTTTCTTT
TRBD2	TRBJ2-1	TRBV5-1	CASFPVAGRVNEQFF	TGCGCCAGCTTTCCCGTTGCCGGGAGGGTCAATGAGCAGTTCTTC
TRBD2	TRBJ2-7	TRBV7-9	CASSSSGLRIYEQYF	TGTGCCAGCAGCTCGTCGGGACTAAGGATCTACGAGCAGTACTTC
-	TRBJ1-2	TRBV6-1	CASSPRVDYGYTF	TGTGCCAGCAGTCCCCGAGTGGACTATGGCTACACCTTC
TRBD2	TRBJ2-7	TRBV5-1	CASSWSLAGGDEQYF	TGCGCCAGCAGCTGGTCTTTAGCGGGAGGGGACGAGCAGTACTTC
TRBD2	TRBJ2-1	TRBV4-2	CASSLTGLAVGNEQFF	TGTGCCAGCAGCCTCACCGGACTAGCGGTCGGCAATGAGCAGTTCTTC
-	TRBJ1-1	TRBV19	CASSIVRYTEAFF	TGTGCCAGTAGTATAGTGAGATACACTGAAGCTTTCTTT
TRBD1	TRBJ2-5	TRBV5-5	CASSRGQGFGETQYF	TGTGCCAGCAGCCGAGGACAGGGGTTTGGAGAGACCCAGTACTTC
-	TRBJ1-2	TRBV30	CAWSESVYGYTF	TGTGCCTGGAGTGAATCCGTCTATGGCTACACCTTC
-	TRBJ2-3	TRBV7-2	CASRSGSSTDTQYF	TGTGCCAGCAGAAGCGGGTCTAGCACAGATACGCAGTATTTT
-	TRBJ1-1	TRBV13	CATIQGTEAFF	TGTGCCACCATACAGGGTACTGAAGCTTTCTTT
-	TRBJ2-1	TRBV5-6	CASSLLGGWYNEQFF	TGTGCCAGCAGCTTGCTGGGGGGTTGGTACAATGAGCAGTTCTTC
-	TRBJ2-1	TRBV18	CASSRERGSNEQFF	TGTGCCAGCTCACGGGAAAGGGGAAGCAATGAGCAGTTCTTC
-	TRBJ2-7	TRBV7-9	CASSPVASYEQYF	TGTGCCAGCAGCCCAGTGGCCAGCTACGAGCAGTACTTC
TRBD1	TRBJ1-2	TRBV4-2	CASSQVDRDDYGYTF	TGTGCCAGCAGCCAAGTGGACAGGGATGACTATGGCTACACCTTC
-	TRBJ2-7	TRBV7-9	CASSLFSPGYEQYF	TGTGCCAGCAGCCTCTTTTCTCCCGGGTACGAGCAGTACTTC
-	TRBJ2-7	TRBV14	CASSQVSGPAYEQYF	TGTGCCAGCAGCCAAGTGTCTGGTCCGGCCTACGAGCAGTACTTC
-	TRBJ2-1	TRBV6-1	CASSIRDRSYNEQFF	TGTGCCAGCAGCATCAGGGATAGGTCCTACAATGAGCAGTTCTTC